These 19 T cell receptor beta chains share one sample of origin, sequenced in a study of cytomegalovirus exposure and HLA in healthy donors. In the PCR, 60 Vbeta and 13 Jbeta primers were used. Assay: immunoSEQ multiplex PCR; the TCRdb copy retains only in-frame clones and omits some. This repertoire shows some 95,000 clones, over 55% found once; its top ten account for approximately 15%. The source material was PBMCs. Every receptor here comes from a woman aged 18-35 years in good health and CMV-seropositive.

This sequence joins TRBV30 and TRBJ1-6; D is undetermined. CDR1 and CDR2 (germline): GTSNPN, SVGIG (reference sequence). The CDR3 is 16 amino acids. Trimming removed 2 bases at V and 0 bases at J, with 11 bases between. The CDR3 loop reads CAWSWHSSSYNSPLHF. As DNA, the CDR3 is TGTGCCTGGAGTTGGCACTCTAGCTCCTATAATTCACCCCTCCACTTT.

The chain links TRBV27 to TRBJ1-1; D gene unclear. V was pared by 2 bases and J by 3 bases, with 7 bases between. The V gene's germline CDR1 is MNHEY and CDR2 SMNVEV (reference sequence). CDR3 length equals 13 residues. The CDR3 loop reads CASSLGRDTEAFF. The CDR3 DNA reads as TGTGCCAGCAGTTTAGGGCGGGACACTGAAGCTTTCTTT.

The genes are TRBV5-1 and TRBJ2-3; TRBD2 matches at 12 bases. CDR3 length: 15 residues. Trimming removed 7 bases from V and 4 bases from J; junction bases left unmatched: 7. The germline V gene has CDR1 SGHRS and CDR2 YFSETQ. This chain's CDR3 is CASYSGLAGPDTQYF. In DNA, the CDR3 is TGCGCCAGCTACTCCGGACTAGCGGGACCAGATACGCAGTATTTT.

In this sample, this clone turned up a few times. V usage is TRBV11-1 and J usage is TRBJ2-3; 8 nucleotides match TRBD1. The CDR3 runs 16 residues. Germline V gives CDR1 SGHAT, CDR2 FQDESV (reference sequence). V shed 1 base, J shed 4 bases, and the junction held 7 bases outside the gene matches. The CDR3 sequence: CASSLGTGRSADTQYF. CDR3 sequence (DNA): TGTGCCAGCAGCTTAGGGACAGGGCGGTCGGCAGATACGCAGTATTTT.

For the CDR3, the DNA is TGTGCCAGCCGACAGGGGGCAATAACCGGGGAGCTGTTTTTT. Amino acid sequence: CASRQGAITGELFF. This chain uses TRBV5-6 with TRBJ2-2; 10 bases fit TRBD1. This CDR3 region has 14 residues. Trimming at V came to 7 bases and at J to 5 bases, leaving 5 bases not matched to a gene. The germline V gene has CDR1 SGHDT and CDR2 YYEEEE.

The chain combines TRBV5-4 with TRBJ2-1, with 9 bases fitting TRBD2. CDR1 SGHNT and CDR2 YYREEE come from the germline V gene (reference sequence). The length of the CDR3 is 16 residues. After removal of 0 bases from V and 5 bases from J, the junction contained 6 bases not matched to a gene. The CDR3 here is CASSLDISGGDNEQFF. As DNA, the CDR3 is TGTGCCAGCAGCTTGGATATTAGCGGGGGAGACAATGAGCAGTTCTTC.

V is TRBV6-6 and J is TRBJ2-7; possibly TRBD2 for D (6 bases). The V gene lost 6 bases and the J gene lost 3 bases, with 12 bases spanning the gap. The length of the CDR3 is 13 residues. Germline V gene sequence: CDR1 MNHNY, CDR2 SVGAGI (reference sequence). The CDR3 nucleotides are TGTGCCAGCAGGGAGGGCTTTGTCTACGAGCAGTACTTC. Translation: CASREGFVYEQYF.

This chain uses TRBV6-5 with TRBJ2-1; D is possibly TRBD1 (5 bases). Trimming left V 5 bases short and J 2 bases short, with 10 bases between. The CDR3 covers 14 residues. Germline loops: CDR1 MNHEY, CDR2 SVGAGI. The CDR3 DNA sequence: TGTGCCAGCAGTGTGACAGCCCCCTACAATGAGCAGTTCTTC. It encodes CASSVTAPYNEQFF.

CDR3 sequence: CASSQAVRREPRGETQYF. In nucleotides, the CDR3 is TGCGCCAGCAGCCAAGCTGTACGGAGGGAGCCGCGTGGGGAGACCCAGTACTTC. The V gene is TRBV4-1, the J gene TRBJ2-5; tentatively, D is TRBD2 (6 bases). V gave up 1 base and J gave up 5 bases, with 23 bases separating them. The CDR3 spans 18 residues. Germline CDR1 is MGHRA and CDR2 is YSYEKL.

The chain joins TRBV29-1 to TRBJ1-2; TRBD1 agrees at 9 bases. Germline lookup yields CDR1 SQVTM and CDR2 ANQGSEA. The length of the CDR3 is 13 residues. V lost 5 bases, J lost 4 bases, and 5 bases stayed unmatched. CDR3 nucleotide sequence: TGCAGCGTTACAGGGGGCGCTGGCTATGGCTACACCTTC. Its translation is CSVTGGAGYGYTF. Supplemented by reference TRBV29-1 and TRBJ1-2, the full variable domain reads SAVISQKPSRDICQRGTSLTIQCQVDSQVTMMFWYRQQPGQSLTLIATANQGSEATYESGFVIDKFPISRPNLTFSTLTVSNMSPEDSSIYLCSVTGGAGYGYTFGSGTRLTVV.

This chain uses TRBV15 with TRBJ2-1, with no clear D. V lost 0 bases and J lost 0, with 18 bases in between. Germline loops: CDR1 LNHNV, CDR2 YYDKDF (reference sequence). This CDR3 has 19 amino acids. In nucleotides, the CDR3 is TGTGCCACCAGCAGAGACTTTAGTGAGGTTCTCAGCTCCTACAATGAGCAGTTCTTC. As protein: CATSRDFSEVLSSYNEQFF.

In its sample, this clone was seen a few times. This chain uses TRBV18 with TRBJ2-7; 8 bases align to TRBD1. The germline gives CDR1 KGHSH, CDR2 LQKENI. J gave up 6 bases and V 4 bases, and 8 bases lay outside the gene matches. The length of the CDR3 is 14 residues. The CDR3 is CASSLRGTGPEQYF. Here the CDR3 DNA reads TGTGCCAGCTCACTACGCGGGACAGGCCCCGAGCAGTACTTC.

As DNA, the CDR3 is TGTGCCAGCAGCTCGGGACTAGCGGGGGGGGCCGTTTGGGTGCAGTACTTC. The encoded protein is CASSSGLAGGAVWVQYF. This chain joins TRBV7-2 and TRBJ2-7; 16 bases fit TRBD2. The CDR3 contains 17 residues. Unmatched junction bases numbered 12, after V lost 4 bases and J lost 9 bases. CDR1 is SGHTA and CDR2 is FQGNSA in the germline V gene.

CDR3 coding DNA: TGTGCCAGCAGTGAAGCGTTTGGGAGAAGCTCCTACAATGAGCAGTTCTTC. Translated: CASSEAFGRSSYNEQFF. The gene calls are TRBV6-1 and TRBJ2-1, with a tentative D call TRBD2 (5 bases). V was cut by 0 bases and J by 0 bases, with 12 bases left in between. The CDR3 runs to 17 residues. From germline, CDR1 is MNHNS and CDR2 SASEGT.

The J gene is TRBJ1-2, the V gene TRBV5-1, with a tentative D call TRBD1 (5 bases). Germline CDR1 reads SGHRS; CDR2 reads YFSETQ. V dropped 2 bases and J dropped 0 bases, with 11 bases sitting between them. The CDR3 covers 15 residues. CDR3 DNA sequence: TGCGCCAGCAGCTTTACAGGCCAAGCTAACTATGGCTACACCTTC. Translated: CASSFTGQANYGYTF.

The rearrangement links TRBV10-2 to TRBJ1-4; 7 nucleotides align to TRBD1. Germline loops: CDR1 WSHSY, CDR2 SAAADI. The CDR3 runs 14 residues. V was clipped by 8 bases and J by 8 bases; unmatched bases: 11. CDR3 residues: CASSGRGLREKLFF. The CDR3 coding sequence is TGCGCCAGCTCTGGTAGGGGGCTAAGAGAAAAACTGTTTTTT.

The chain links TRBV5-1 to TRBJ2-1; 12 positions agree with TRBD2. The CDR3 runs to 18 residues. CDR1 and CDR2 (germline): SGHRS, YFSETQ. Trimming took 3 bases from V and 4 from J; bases not matched to a gene: 11. The CDR3 sequence is CASSSKASGGGGYNEQFF. The CDR3 bases are TGCGCCAGCAGCTCAAAAGCTAGCGGGGGGGGCGGGTACAATGAGCAGTTCTTC.

This chain links TRBV5-6 with TRBJ2-3; possibly TRBD1 for D (5 bases). Germline V CDR1 and CDR2: SGHDT, YYEEEE. The CDR3 contains 12 residues. The V end was cut by 3 bases, the J end by 8 bases, with 10 bases between. The CDR3 DNA reads TGTGCCAGCAGCTCGGCACAGGCTACGCAGTATTTT. This codes for CASSSAQATQYF. The variable domain in full, completed from reference TRBV5-6 and TRBJ2-3, reads DAGVTQSPTHLIKTRGQQVTLRCSPKSGHDTVSWYQQALGQGPQFIFQYYEEEERQRGNFPDRFSGHQFPNYSSELNVNALLLGDSALYLCASSSAQATQYFGPGTRLTVL.

This clone was seen only a few times. The chain combines TRBV7-3 with TRBJ2-1, with 7 bases identical to TRBD2. The CDR3 length is 15 residues. The ends lost 8 bases at V and 0 bases at J; junction bases unmatched: 7. Germline V gives CDR1 SGHTA, CDR2 FQGTGA. The CDR3: CASGTSESSYNEQFF. CDR3 DNA: TGTGCCAGCGGTACTAGCGAGAGCTCCTACAATGAGCAGTTCTTC.